A single sample is the source of the 30 T cell receptor beta chains below, sequenced in a study of beta chain features in type 1 diabetes. All of the isolated RNA was reverse transcribed, so expressed TCRB transcripts were sequenced. Profiled with immunoSEQ multiplex PCR; TCRdb holds only in-frame clones, not every one. Among about 140,000 clones listed, 6% to 7.5% were seen once. The sequencing sample was made of central memory CD4+ T cells from blood. All receptors derive from a woman aged 25 to 39 in good health.

The chain is built from TRBV4-3 and TRBJ1-2; D gene unclear. Germline loops: CDR1 LGHNA, CDR2 YSLEER. This CDR3 has 14 amino acids. Trimming left V 0 bases short and J 8 bases short, with 13 bases between. The CDR3 DNA sequence: TGCGCCAGCAGCCAAGATCTGAAAAGAGGAGGCTACACCTTC. Its translation is CASSQDLKRGGYTF.

CDR3: CASSVNSNTDTQYF. The DNA of the CDR3 is TGTGCCAGCAGCGTTAACTCAAACACAGATACGCAGTATTTT. The chain links TRBV9 to TRBJ2-3; no definite D call. CDR1 SGDLS and CDR2 YYNGEE come from the germline V gene. The CDR3 sequence is 14 residues long. Trimming left V 2 bases short and J 2 bases short, with 9 bases between.

This chain uses TRBV7-2 with TRBJ2-1, with a weak D call TRBD2 (6 bases). This CDR3 comprises 14 residues. Trimming pared 6 bases from V and 7 bases from J, leaving 16 bases between. Germline CDR1 and CDR2: SGHTA and FQGNSA. CDR3 in DNA: TGTGCCAGCAGACCCGGGACTGGCAGGAATGAGCAGTTCTTC. Its translation: CASRPGTGRNEQFF. The variable domain in full, completed from reference TRBV7-2 and TRBJ2-1, reads GAGVSQSPSNKVTEKGKDVELRCDPISGHTALYWYRQSLGQGLEFLIYFQGNSAPDKSGLPSDRFSAERTGGSVSTLTIQRTQQEDSAVYLCASRPGTGRNEQFFGPGTRLTVL.

For the CDR3, the DNA is TGTGCCAGCAGCTGGCGGAGGTACGAGCAGTACTTC. This encodes CASSWRRYEQYF. The chain is built from TRBV28 and TRBJ2-7; a possible D gene is TRBD2 (5 bases). Germline V gives CDR1 MDHEN, CDR2 SYDVKM. Trimming took 6 bases from V and 4 from J, leaving 10 bases between them. The CDR3 consists of 12 residues.

The J gene is TRBJ1-5, the V gene TRBV7-2, with D possibly being TRBD1 (5 bases). V lost 1 base and J lost 7, with 11 bases in between. This CDR3 is 14 amino acids long. Germline V gives CDR1 SGHTA, CDR2 FQGNSA. CDR3 protein: CASSLGGAGQPQHF. CDR3 nucleotides: TGTGCCAGCAGCTTAGGGGGCGCGGGGCAGCCCCAGCATTTT.

The rearrangement joins TRBV30 to TRBJ2-4, with 12 bases matching TRBD2. The CDR3 has 16 residues. The junction had 5 bases not matched to a gene; V was cut back by 2 bases and J by 3 bases. CDR1 GTSNPN and CDR2 SVGIG come from the germline V gene (reference sequence). CDR3 sequence reads: CAWSLGLAGIKNIQYF. DNA for the CDR3: TGTGCCTGGAGTCTAGGACTAGCGGGGATCAAAAACATTCAGTACTTC.

This clone was counted ten times or more. The V and J genes are TRBV7-2 and TRBJ2-5, with D unresolved. The V gene's germline CDR1 is SGHTA and CDR2 FQGNSA. Trimming took 3 bases from V and 2 from J, leaving 7 bases between them. CDR3 length: 13 amino acids. CDR3 loop: CASSFPPQETQYF. CDR3 nucleotides: TGTGCCAGCAGCTTTCCCCCACAAGAGACCCAGTACTTC.

This chain uses TRBV19 with TRBJ2-5; D perhaps matches TRBD1 (6 bases). The CDR3 extends over 14 amino acids. With 3 bases removed from V and 4 bases from J, the gap between germline ends came to 12 bases. From germline, CDR1 is LNHDA and CDR2 SQIVND (reference sequence). The CDR3 sequence is CASSMGHMGETQYF. DNA of the CDR3: TGTGCCAGTAGTATGGGACACATGGGAGAGACCCAGTACTTC.

The table lists this clone with a few counts. The V call is TRBV4-1, the J call TRBJ1-5; D is perhaps TRBD1 (6 bases). Germline CDR1 is MGHRA and CDR2 is YSYEKL. V lost 4 bases and J 6 bases, leaving 19 bases between the germline ends. The CDR3 loop spans 16 amino acids. The CDR3 sequence is CASSRDAGQSPQPQHF. CDR3 DNA sequence: TGCGCCAGCAGCCGGGACGCAGGACAGTCCCCTCAGCCCCAGCATTTT.

This clone appeared a few times. The CDR3 loop reads CAISESQTSTDTQYF. As DNA, the CDR3 is TGTGCCATCAGTGAGTCCCAGACTAGCACAGATACGCAGTATTTT. This chain joins TRBV10-3 and TRBJ2-3; D gene ambiguous. CDR3 length: 15 amino acids. V was trimmed by 0 bases and J by 0 bases, leaving 7 bases between them. The V gene's germline CDR1 is ENHRY and CDR2 SYGVKD.

This clone has just a few counts. CDR3 sequence: CASSYVQGLGTEAFF. CDR3 bases: TGTGCCAGCAGTTACGTCCAAGGACTGGGCACTGAAGCTTTCTTT. The chain is built from TRBV6-5 and TRBJ1-1; D uncertain. Germline assignment: CDR1 MNHEY and CDR2 SVGAGI. Trimming removed 2 bases at V and 4 bases at J, with 14 bases between. The CDR3 is made up of 15 amino acids.

This clone has only a few counts. This chain links TRBV7-9 with TRBJ2-1, with 14 bases identical to TRBD2. The germline V gene encodes CDR1 SEHNR and CDR2 FQNEAQ (reference sequence). With 1 base clipped from V and 7 bases from J, the junction kept 3 bases outside the gene matches. This CDR3 has 16 amino acids. This chain's CDR3 is CASSLEGTSGRNEQFF. The CDR3 DNA follows: TGTGCCAGCAGCTTAGAAGGGACTAGCGGGAGAAATGAGCAGTTCTTC.

This clone has only a few counts. The chain employs TRBV6-1 and TRBJ1-1; tentatively, D is TRBD1 (5 bases). V was shortened by 7 bases and J by 9 bases, with 12 bases between the two germline ends. CDR1 and CDR2 from the germline V gene are MNHNS and SASEGT. CDR3 length equals 11 residues. CDR3 amino acids: CASTDRFKAFF. The CDR3 DNA follows: TGTGCCAGCACCGACAGATTTAAAGCTTTCTTT.

This clone showed up just a few times. The CDR3 sequence is CASSLDGQSREKLFF. The CDR3 nucleotides read TGTGCCAGCAGCTTAGATGGCCAATCGCGGGAAAAACTGTTTTTT. V gene TRBV7-9 combines with J gene TRBJ1-4; no clear D gene. The germline gives CDR1 SEHNR, CDR2 FQNEAQ (reference sequence). This CDR3 is 15 amino acids long. Trimming took 1 base from V and 8 from J, leaving 14 bases between them.

This clone appeared a few times. This chain connects TRBV7-2 to TRBJ1-3; TRBD1 aligns across 8 bases. The length of the CDR3 is 19 residues. With 1 base clipped from V and 0 bases from J, the junction kept 11 bases outside the gene matches. The germline V gene has CDR1 SGHTA and CDR2 FQGNSA. For the CDR3, the DNA is TGTGCCAGCAGCTTAGTAGGAACGGGGACAGGCAGCTCTGGAAACACCATATATTTT. Its translation: CASSLVGTGTGSSGNTIYF.

The V call is TRBV19, the J call TRBJ2-1, with D perhaps matching TRBD2 (6 bases). The V gene lost 0 bases and the J gene lost 14 bases, with 14 bases spanning the gap. Germline CDR1 reads LNHDA; CDR2 reads SQIVND (reference sequence). CDR3 length: 13 residues. The CDR3 nucleotides read TGTGCCAGTAGTATAGATCGGCGAGGAGGGGAGTTCTTC. Residues: CASSIDRRGGEFF.

This clone was found a few times. This chain links TRBV28 with TRBJ1-5; 8 positions agree with TRBD1. The V segment lost 7 bases and the J segment 7 bases; nucleotides outside the gene matches: 9. Per germline, CDR1 MDHEN and CDR2 SYDVKM. CDR3 length: 14 amino acids. The CDR3 DNA reads TGTGCCAGCACCGGACAGGGATCCGGGCAGCCCCAGCATTTT. It is translated as CASTGQGSGQPQHF.

This chain links TRBV21-1 with TRBJ2-1; the listed D gene, TRBD1, was not tested against the DNA. TRBV21-1 counts as a pseudogene. The CDR3 is 12 amino acids. As DNA, the CDR3 is TGTGCCAGCAGCTACAGGGGATGGGGGTTCTTCTTC. Protein product: CASSYRGWGFFF.

This clone turned up a few times. The chain couples TRBV2 to TRBJ2-7, with TRBD1 identical over 8 bases. Germline trimming cut 6 bases from V and 1 base from J; bases unmatched to any gene: 5. Germline loops: CDR1 SNHLY, CDR2 FYNNEI. This CDR3 contains 14 residues. The DNA of the CDR3 is TGTGCCAGCAGGGACAGGGAACAATCCTACGAGCAGTACTTC. It specifies CASRDREQSYEQYF.

This clone has a handful of counts. The V and J genes are TRBV18 and TRBJ2-7; TRBD2 agrees at 12 bases. Trimming cost V 2 bases and J 4 bases; bases outside gene matches: 3. The CDR3 is 15 amino acids. Germline V gives CDR1 KGHSH, CDR2 LQKENI. CDR3 bases: TGTGCCAGCTCACCAGGGACTAGCGGGCGGTACGAGCAGTACTTC. This encodes CASSPGTSGRYEQYF.

The chain uses TRBV6-1 and TRBJ1-2; D is unresolved. Germline loops: CDR1 MNHNS, CDR2 SASEGT. V was cut by 6 bases and J by 4 bases, with 9 bases left in between. The CDR3 sequence is 12 residues long. CDR3 nucleotides: TGTGCCAGCAGCCACGAGATCTATGGCTACACCTTC. It encodes CASSHEIYGYTF.

There are a few counts of this clone. The chain couples TRBV4-2 to TRBJ2-3, with TRBD2 matching over 10 bases. CDR1 and CDR2 from the germline V gene are LGHNA and YNFKEQ. This CDR3 spans 16 amino acids. After removal of 0 bases from V and 5 bases from J, the junction contained 5 bases not matched to a gene. CDR3 DNA sequence: TGTGCCAGCAGCCAAGATAGGACTAGCGGAAAAGATACGCAGTATTTT. Translating it yields CASSQDRTSGKDTQYF.

This clone was counted between two and nine times. The J gene is TRBJ1-1, the V gene TRBV6-4, with 10 bases identical to TRBD1. The J segment lost 6 bases and the V segment lost 5 bases, leaving 9 bases of the junction unmatched. Germline V gene sequence: CDR1 MRHNA, CDR2 SNTAGT. This CDR3 is 15 amino acids long. CDR3 amino acids: CASSLTYGQGAEAFF. The CDR3 bases are TGTGCCAGCAGTTTGACGTATGGACAGGGGGCTGAAGCTTTCTTT.

This clone was observed a few times. The V gene is TRBV5-1, the J gene TRBJ2-3; D is ambiguous. Germline CDR1 reads SGHRS; CDR2 reads YFSETQ. V shed 0 bases and J shed 5 bases, with 4 bases lying between them. The CDR3 loop spans 12 amino acids. The CDR3 spells CASSLGRDTQYF. DNA for the CDR3: TGCGCCAGCAGCTTGGGTCGAGATACGCAGTATTTT. Filled out from reference TRBV5-1 and TRBJ2-3, the complete variable domain reads KAGVTQTPRYLIKTRGQQVTLSCSPISGHRSVSWYQQTPGQGLQFLFEYFSETQRNKGNFPGRFSGRQFSNSRSEMNVSTLELGDSALYLCASSLGRDTQYFGPGTRLTVL.

This clone was picked up a small number of times. The rearrangement joins TRBV5-5 to TRBJ1-2; D call uncertain. CDR1 is SGHKS and CDR2 is YYEKEE in the germline V gene (reference sequence). There are 13 residues in the CDR3. Trimming left V 0 bases short and J 4 bases short, with 7 bases between. DNA for the CDR3: TGTGCCAGCAGCTTGGACGGTCTCTATGGCTACACCTTC. Translating gives CASSLDGLYGYTF.

This chain uses TRBV5-4 with TRBJ1-1; D gene unclear. Germline V gene data show CDR1 as SGHNT and CDR2 as YYREEE (reference sequence). The ends were cut back, 0 bases at V and 4 bases at J, with 13 bases in the middle. The CDR3 loop spans 15 amino acids. The CDR3 nucleotides read TGTGCCAGCAGCTTGGCCGGGAGGGAGAGCACTGAAGCTTTCTTT. It codes for CASSLAGRESTEAFF.

This chain connects TRBV6-1 to TRBJ1-1, with 7 bases identical to TRBD1. The J segment lost 3 bases and the V segment lost 4 bases, leaving 5 bases of the junction unmatched. The germline V gene has CDR1 MNHNS and CDR2 SASEGT. CDR3 length: 14 amino acids. The CDR3 coding sequence is TGTGCCAGCAGTGTCGACAGGGCGTACACTGAAGCTTTCTTT. Residues: CASSVDRAYTEAFF.

This clone was observed many times. This sequence joins TRBV7-2 and TRBJ2-7; 7 bases agree with TRBD1. In germline, CDR1 is SGHTA, CDR2 FQGNSA. The junction had 9 bases not matched to a gene; V was cut back by 5 bases and J by 2 bases. There are 15 residues in the CDR3. CDR3 nucleotides: TGTGCCAGCAGCCAACAGGGGAGTAGCGCCTACGAGCAGTACTTC. This sequence encodes CASSQQGSSAYEQYF. The full variable domain, rest sourced from reference TRBV7-2 and TRBJ2-7, is GAGVSQSPSNKVTEKGKDVELRCDPISGHTALYWYRQSLGQGLEFLIYFQGNSAPDKSGLPSDRFSAERTGGSVSTLTIQRTQQEDSAVYLCASSQQGSSAYEQYFGPGTRLTVT.

The chain employs TRBV30 and TRBJ2-1, with 13 bases that match TRBD2. The V segment lost 5 bases and the J segment 9 bases; nucleotides outside the gene matches: 7. Germline V gene lookup returns CDR1 GTSNPN and CDR2 SVGIG (reference sequence). The CDR3 extends over 14 amino acids. CDR3 DNA sequence: TGTGCCTGGCAGACTAGCGGGAGGTCGTCTGAGCAGTTCTTC. Its protein product is CAWQTSGRSSEQFF.

This clone was detected only a few times. The V call is TRBV10-3, the J call TRBJ2-3; a weak D match, TRBD1 (6 bases). CDR3 length: 14 amino acids. The V end was cut by 7 bases, the J end by 3 bases, with 14 bases between. Germline CDR1 is ENHRY and CDR2 is SYGVKD. The CDR3 region is CAINARGDTDTQYF. The CDR3 nucleotides read TGTGCCATCAACGCCAGGGGTGATACAGATACGCAGTATTTT.